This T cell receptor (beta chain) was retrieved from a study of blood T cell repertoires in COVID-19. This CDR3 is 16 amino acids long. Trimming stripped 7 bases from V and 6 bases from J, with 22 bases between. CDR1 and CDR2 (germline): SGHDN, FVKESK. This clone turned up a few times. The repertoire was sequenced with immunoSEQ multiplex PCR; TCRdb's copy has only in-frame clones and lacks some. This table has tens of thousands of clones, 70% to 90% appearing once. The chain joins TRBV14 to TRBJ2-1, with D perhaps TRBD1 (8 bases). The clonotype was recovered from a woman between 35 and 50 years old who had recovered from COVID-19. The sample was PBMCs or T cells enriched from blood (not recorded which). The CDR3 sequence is CASTPGGQAIPNEQFF. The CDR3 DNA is TGTGCCAGCACCCCGGGGGGACAGGCTATTCCCAATGAGCAGTTCTTC.